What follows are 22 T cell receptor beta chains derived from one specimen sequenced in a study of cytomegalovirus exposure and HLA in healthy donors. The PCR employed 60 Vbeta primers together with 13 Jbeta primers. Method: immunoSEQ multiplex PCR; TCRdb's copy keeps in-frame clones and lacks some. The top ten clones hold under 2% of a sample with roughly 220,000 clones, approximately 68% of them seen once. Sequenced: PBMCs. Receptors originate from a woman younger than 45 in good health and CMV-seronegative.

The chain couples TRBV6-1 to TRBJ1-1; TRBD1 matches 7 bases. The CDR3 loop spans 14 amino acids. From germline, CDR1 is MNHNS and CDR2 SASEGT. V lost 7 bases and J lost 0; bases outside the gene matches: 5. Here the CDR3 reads CASIRQGMNTEAFF. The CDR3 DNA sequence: TGTGCCAGCATCAGACAGGGTATGAACACTGAAGCTTTCTTT.

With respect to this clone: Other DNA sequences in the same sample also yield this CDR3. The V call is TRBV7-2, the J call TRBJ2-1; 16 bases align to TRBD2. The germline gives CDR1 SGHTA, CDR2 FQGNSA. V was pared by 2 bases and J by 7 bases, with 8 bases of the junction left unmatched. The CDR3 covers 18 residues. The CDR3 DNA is TGTGCCAGCAGCTTACTCCCCGGGACTAGCGGGAGGGGAAATGAGCAGTTCTTC. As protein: CASSLLPGTSGRGNEQFF.

CDR3 amino acids: CAGEAGGNYNEQFF. The CDR3 DNA sequence: TGTGCCGGAGAAGCGGGGGGGAATTACAATGAGCAGTTCTTC. This rearrangement joins TRBV6-1 to TRBJ2-1; 10 positions match TRBD2. This CDR3 has 14 residues. Germline CDR1 is MNHNS and CDR2 is SASEGT. The V gene end was trimmed by 11 bases and the J gene end by 4 bases; junction bases not matched to a gene: 8.

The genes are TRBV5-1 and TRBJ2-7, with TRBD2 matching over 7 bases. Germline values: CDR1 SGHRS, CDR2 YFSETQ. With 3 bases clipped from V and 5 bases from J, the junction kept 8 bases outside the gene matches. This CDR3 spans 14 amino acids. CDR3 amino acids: CASSWGGVRDEQYF. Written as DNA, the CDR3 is TGCGCCAGCAGCTGGGGGGGGGTACGCGACGAGCAGTACTTC.

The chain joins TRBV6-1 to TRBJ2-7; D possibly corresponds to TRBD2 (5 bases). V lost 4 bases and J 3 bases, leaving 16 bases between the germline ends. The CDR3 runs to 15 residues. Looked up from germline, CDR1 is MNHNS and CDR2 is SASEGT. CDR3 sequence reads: CASSATGSADYEQYF. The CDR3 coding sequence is TGTGCCAGCAGTGCCACGGGGTCGGCCGACTACGAGCAGTACTTC.

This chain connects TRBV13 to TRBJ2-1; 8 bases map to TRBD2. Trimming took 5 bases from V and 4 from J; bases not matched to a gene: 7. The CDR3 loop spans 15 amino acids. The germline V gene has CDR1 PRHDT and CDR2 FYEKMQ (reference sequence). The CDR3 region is CASSPSSGGYNEQFF. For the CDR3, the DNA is TGTGCCAGCAGCCCCAGCAGCGGGGGATACAATGAGCAGTTCTTC.

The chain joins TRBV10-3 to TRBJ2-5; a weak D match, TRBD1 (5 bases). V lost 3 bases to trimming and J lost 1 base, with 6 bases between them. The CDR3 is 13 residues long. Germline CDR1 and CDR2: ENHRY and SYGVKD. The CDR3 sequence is CAISDDSQETQYF. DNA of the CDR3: TGTGCCATCAGTGACGACAGCCAAGAGACCCAGTACTTC.

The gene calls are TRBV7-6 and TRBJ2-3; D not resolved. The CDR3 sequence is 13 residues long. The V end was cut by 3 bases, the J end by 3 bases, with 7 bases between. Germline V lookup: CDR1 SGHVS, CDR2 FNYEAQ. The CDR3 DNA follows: TGTGCCAGCAGCTTGGGCAGAACAGATACGCAGTATTTT. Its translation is CASSLGRTDTQYF.

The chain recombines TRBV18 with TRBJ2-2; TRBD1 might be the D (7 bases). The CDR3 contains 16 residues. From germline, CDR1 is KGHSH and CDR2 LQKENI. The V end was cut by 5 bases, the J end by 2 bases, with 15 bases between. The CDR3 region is CASSSAGQRNTGELFF. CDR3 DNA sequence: TGTGCCAGCTCATCGGCGGGACAGAGAAACACCGGGGAGCTGTTTTTT.

CDR3 loop: CASSRGLAGNEQFF. CDR3 bases: TGCGCCAGCAGCCGTGGACTAGCGGGCAATGAGCAGTTCTTC. The rearrangement joins TRBV5-1 to TRBJ2-1, with 11 bases matching TRBD2. Germline lookup yields CDR1 SGHRS and CDR2 YFSETQ. V shed 4 bases and J 6 bases; nucleotides not matched to a gene: 3. The CDR3 totals 14 residues.

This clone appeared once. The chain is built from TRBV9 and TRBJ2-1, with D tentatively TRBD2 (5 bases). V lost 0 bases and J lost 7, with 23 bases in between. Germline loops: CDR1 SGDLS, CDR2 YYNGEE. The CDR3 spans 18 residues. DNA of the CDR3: TGTGCCAGCAGCGTAGTACCCCATTCAGAGCGGAGAGGAAATGAGCAGTTCTTC. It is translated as CASSVVPHSERRGNEQFF. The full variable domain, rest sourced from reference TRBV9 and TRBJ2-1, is DSGVTQTPKHLITATGQRVTLRCSPRSGDLSVYWYQQSLDQGLQFLIQYYNGEERAKGNILERFSAQQFPDLHSELNLSSLELGDSALYFCASSVVPHSERRGNEQFFGPGTRLTVL.

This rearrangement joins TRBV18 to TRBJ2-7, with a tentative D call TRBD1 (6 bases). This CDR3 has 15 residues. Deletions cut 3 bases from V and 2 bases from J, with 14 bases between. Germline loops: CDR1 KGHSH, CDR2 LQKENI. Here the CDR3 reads CASSPSTGTPYEQYF. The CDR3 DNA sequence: TGTGCCAGCTCACCTTCGACAGGAACACCCTACGAGCAGTACTTC.

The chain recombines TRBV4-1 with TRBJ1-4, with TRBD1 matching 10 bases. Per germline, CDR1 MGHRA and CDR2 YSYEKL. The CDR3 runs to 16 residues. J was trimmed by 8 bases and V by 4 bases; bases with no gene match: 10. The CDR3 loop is CASSPRTGGLGEKLFF. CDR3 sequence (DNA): TGCGCCAGCAGCCCGCGGACAGGGGGGTTGGGAGAAAAACTGTTTTTT.

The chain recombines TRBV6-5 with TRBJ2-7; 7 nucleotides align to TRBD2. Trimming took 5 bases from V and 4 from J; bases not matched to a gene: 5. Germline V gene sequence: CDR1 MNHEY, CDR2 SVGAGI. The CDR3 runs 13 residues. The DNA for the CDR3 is TGTGCCAGCAGTCGGGACTACCAATACGAGCAGTACTTC. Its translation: CASSRDYQYEQYF.

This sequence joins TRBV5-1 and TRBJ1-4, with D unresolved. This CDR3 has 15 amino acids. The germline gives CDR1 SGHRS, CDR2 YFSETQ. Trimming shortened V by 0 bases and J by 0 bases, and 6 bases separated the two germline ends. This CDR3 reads CASSLVPATNEKLFF. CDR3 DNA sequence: TGCGCCAGCAGCTTGGTCCCAGCAACTAATGAAAAACTGTTTTTT.

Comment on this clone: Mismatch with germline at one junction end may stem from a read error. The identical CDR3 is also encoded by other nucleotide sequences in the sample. The chain's CDR3 is CSVEDDRGRNTEAFF. The CDR3 DNA follows: TGCAGCGTTGAAGATGACAGGGGCCGGAACACTGAGGCTTTCTTT. The V and J genes are TRBV29-1 and TRBJ1-1; 8 positions agree with TRBD1. Germline V lookup: CDR1 SQVTM, CDR2 ANQGSEA. This CDR3 is built from 15 residues.

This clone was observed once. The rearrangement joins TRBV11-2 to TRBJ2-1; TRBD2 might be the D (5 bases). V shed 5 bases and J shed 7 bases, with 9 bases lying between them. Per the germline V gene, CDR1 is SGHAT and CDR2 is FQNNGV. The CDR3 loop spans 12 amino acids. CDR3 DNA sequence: TGTGCCAGCAGCCCCCCGGGAAATGAGCAGTTCTTC. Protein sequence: CASSPPGNEQFF.

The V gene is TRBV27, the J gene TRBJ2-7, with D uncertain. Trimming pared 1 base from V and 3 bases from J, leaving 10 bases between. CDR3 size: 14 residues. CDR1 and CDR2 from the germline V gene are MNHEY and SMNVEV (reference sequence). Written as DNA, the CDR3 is TGTGCCAGCAGTTTATTGTGGTCCAGCTACGAGCAGTACTTC. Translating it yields CASSLLWSSYEQYF.

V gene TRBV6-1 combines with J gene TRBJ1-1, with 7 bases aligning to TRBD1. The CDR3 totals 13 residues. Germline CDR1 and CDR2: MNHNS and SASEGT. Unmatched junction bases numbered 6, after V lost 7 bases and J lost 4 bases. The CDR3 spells CASTLYRGTEAFF. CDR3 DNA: TGTGCCAGCACCCTTTACAGGGGCACTGAAGCTTTCTTT.

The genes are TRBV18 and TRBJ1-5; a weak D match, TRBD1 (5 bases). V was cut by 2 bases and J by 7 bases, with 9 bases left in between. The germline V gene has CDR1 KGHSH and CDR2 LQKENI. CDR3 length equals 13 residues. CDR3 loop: CASSPGEGQPQHF. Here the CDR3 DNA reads TGTGCCAGCTCACCAGGGGAGGGGCAGCCCCAGCATTTT.

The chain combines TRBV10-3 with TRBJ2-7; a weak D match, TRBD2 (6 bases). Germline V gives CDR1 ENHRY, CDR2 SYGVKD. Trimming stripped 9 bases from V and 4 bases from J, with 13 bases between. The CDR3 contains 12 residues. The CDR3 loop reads CAISRGGYEQYF. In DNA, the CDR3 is TGTGCCATTTCGAGGGGAGGATACGAGCAGTACTTC.

The CDR3 here is CASSLIVDGELFF. DNA of the CDR3: TGTGCCAGCAGCTTAATTGTAGATGGGGAGCTGTTTTTT. This chain links TRBV7-8 with TRBJ2-2; D is uncertain. Germline values: CDR1 SGHVS, CDR2 FQNEAQ. The V gene lost 2 bases and the J gene lost 8 bases, with 9 bases spanning the gap. This CDR3 has 13 amino acids. The whole variable domain, remainder taken from reference TRBV7-8 and TRBJ2-2, is GAGVSQSPRYKVAKRGQDVALRCDPISGHVSLFWYQQALGQGPEFLTYFQNEAQLDKSGLPSDRFFAERPEGSVSTLKIQRTQQEDSAVYLCASSLIVDGELFFGEGSRLTVL.